The entry below gives a single TCR beta chain sequence along with its context. Its specificity is unknown. The entry originates in a study of Graves' ophthalmopathy and Graves' hyperthyroidism. Across the study: Before any treatment was given, at initial diagnosis, peripheral blood was collected. Study results and caveats: Detection in blood was also observed for most expanded thyroid clonotypes above 0.001 frequency.

RNA served as the template for amplifying TCR beta CDR3 regions. First-round RT-PCR employed HTBI primers, with a second-round multiplex PCR after it. TCRdb itself ran the multiplex PCR reads through MiXCR, one entry per CDR3 protein. Of over 500,000 distinct CDR3 sequences listed, about a fifth were seen once; the top ten hold more than 5.5%. Germline CDR1 reads DFQATT; CDR2 reads SNEGSKA (reference sequence). This CDR3 is built from 16 residues. V was pared by 6 bases and J by 7 bases, with 17 bases of the junction left unmatched. The authors diagnosed from clinical symptoms, serum thyroxine, TRAb, thyroid ultrasound and orbital computed tomography. Out of roughly 9.3 ml of fresh peripheral blood, PBMCs were obtained.

The rearrangement joins TRBV20-1 to TRBJ1-2; 10 bases align to TRBD1. The sample taken for sequencing was peripheral blood. The source of this sequence is a woman aged 18-29 years with stable Graves' hyperthyroidism. Some clones in this sample may be carry-over from other donors' samples. The CDR3 here is CSAPRPRDRGRTGYTF. CDR3 sequence (DNA): TGCAGTGCCCCTAGGCCCAGGGACAGGGGAAGAACTGGCTACACCTTC.